This entry lists 27 T cell receptor beta chains sequenced from one sample in a study of T-cell memory formation after mild COVID-19. MiXCR, run by TCRdb on the 5' RACE reads, gives a single entry per CDR3 protein. The repertoire has around 510,000 distinct CDR3 sequences, less than 25% of them found once; the top ten carry approximately 8.4%. Specimen: PBMCs or a T cell subset sorted from them (not recorded which). Source of these receptors: an adult woman who had mild COVID-19 (a few samples of this study predate the infection). Cell type and time point are not known.

The rearrangement uses TRBV7-6 and TRBJ2-6; TRBD2 agrees at 12 bases. In germline, CDR1 is SGHVS, CDR2 FNYEAQ. This CDR3 region has 18 residues. Germline trimming cut 4 bases from V and 6 bases from J; bases unmatched to any gene: 10. CDR3 region: CASSSGLAGGFLANVLTF. As DNA, the CDR3 is TGTGCCAGCAGCTCAGGGCTAGCGGGAGGGTTTCTGGCCAACGTCCTGACTTTC.

The chain couples TRBV11-2 to TRBJ1-1; D is uncertain. The CDR3 consists of 15 residues. Per the germline V gene, CDR1 is SGHAT and CDR2 is FQNNGV. Trimming took off 4 bases at V and 3 bases at J, with 15 bases between the two ends. In DNA, the CDR3 is TGTGCCAGCAGCTCCCCGAAAGGTGGGGACACTGAAGCTTTCTTT. Protein sequence: CASSSPKGGDTEAFF.

This rearrangement joins TRBV9 to TRBJ1-1; D is perhaps TRBD1 (6 bases). Germline-derived CDR1 and CDR2 are SGDLS and YYNGEE. Trimming cost V 0 bases and J 6 bases, with 12 bases left between them. This CDR3 comprises 14 residues. The CDR3 is CASSVVGGASEAFF. CDR3 nucleotides: TGTGCCAGCAGCGTAGTGGGGGGCGCCTCTGAAGCTTTCTTT. Filled out from reference TRBV9 and TRBJ1-1, the complete variable domain reads DSGVTQTPKHLITATGQRVTLRCSPRSGDLSVYWYQQSLDQGLQFLIQYYNGEERAKGNILERFSAQQFPDLHSELNLSSLELGDSALYFCASSVVGGASEAFFGQGTRLTVV.

This chain connects TRBV4-3 to TRBJ2-3, with D possibly matching TRBD2 (5 bases). Per germline, CDR1 LGHNA and CDR2 YSLEER. This CDR3 has 17 residues. Trimming cost V 0 bases and J 7 bases, with 20 bases left between them. The CDR3 loop is CASSQELTRRWVHTQYF. In DNA form, the CDR3 reads TGCGCCAGCAGCCAAGAACTAACCCGGAGGTGGGTTCATACGCAGTATTTT.

V usage is TRBV29-1 and J usage is TRBJ2-7; 7 bases match TRBD2. CDR1 and CDR2 (germline): SQVTM, ANQGSEA. The CDR3 length is 15 residues. With V trimmed by 2 bases and J by 1 base, 8 bases remained unmatched. The CDR3 DNA is TGCAGCGTTGAACGGGGAGCGGGGCTGTCCTACGAGCAGTACTTC. Its protein is CSVERGAGLSYEQYF.

The chain is built from TRBV6-5 and TRBJ2-7; tentatively, D is TRBD2 (5 bases). V was pared by 2 bases and J by 0 bases, with 11 bases between. Germline V gene sequence: CDR1 MNHEY, CDR2 SVGAGI. The CDR3 is 15 residues long. The CDR3 DNA is TGTGCCAGCAGTTACGAGCTTGGGAGCTCCTACGAGCAGTACTTC. The encoded protein is CASSYELGSSYEQYF.

The genes are TRBV5-1 and TRBJ2-6; D call uncertain. Per germline, CDR1 SGHRS and CDR2 YFSETQ. The length of the CDR3 is 14 residues. V was clipped by 2 bases and J by 4 bases, with 7 bases between them. CDR3 in DNA: TGCGCCAGCAGCTTCAGCGAAGGGGCCAACGTCCTGACTTTC. Translating gives CASSFSEGANVLTF.

The chain recombines TRBV19 with TRBJ1-2; D may be TRBD1 (6 bases). Germline values: CDR1 LNHDA, CDR2 SQIVND (reference sequence). Trimming pared 1 base from V and 2 bases from J, leaving 11 bases between. The CDR3 is made up of 15 amino acids. The DNA of the CDR3 is TGTGCCAGTAGTATAGTTGACAGGAGCAACTATGGCTACACCTTC. It translates to CASSIVDRSNYGYTF.

This chain joins TRBV7-2 and TRBJ1-3; D gene uncertain. The CDR3 is 13 residues long. From germline, CDR1 is SGHTA and CDR2 FQGNSA. With 6 bases removed from V and 2 bases from J, the gap between germline ends came to 8 bases. This CDR3 is CASSPTPGNTIYF. CDR3 nucleotide sequence: TGTGCCAGCAGTCCCACACCTGGAAACACCATATATTTT. Drawing the rest from reference TRBV7-2 and TRBJ1-3, the complete variable domain is GAGVSQSPSNKVTEKGKDVELRCDPISGHTALYWYRQSLGQGLEFLIYFQGNSAPDKSGLPSDRFSAERTGGSVSTLTIQRTQQEDSAVYLCASSPTPGNTIYFGEGSWLTVV.

The chain's CDR3 is CASSQDERGQFSEQYF. The CDR3 coding sequence is TGTGCCAGCAGCCAAGATGAAAGGGGACAGTTCTCCGAGCAGTACTTC. The gene calls are TRBV4-2 and TRBJ2-7; 7 bases align to TRBD1. The ends lost 0 bases at V and 6 bases at J; junction bases unmatched: 11. The CDR3 is 16 residues long. The germline gives CDR1 LGHNA, CDR2 YNFKEQ.

This clonotype appeared a few times. The chain carries TRBV12-3 or TRBV12-4 and TRBJ2-4; the D is unclear. CDR3 length: 14 amino acids. The V gene lost 9 bases and the J gene lost 0 bases, with 12 bases spanning the gap. The CDR3 sequence is CASTSDIAKNIQYF. The CDR3 DNA reads TGTGCCAGTACTTCAGACATAGCCAAAAACATTCAGTACTTC.

This clonotype was observed a few times. The rearrangement links TRBV12-3 or TRBV12-4 to TRBJ2-2, with TRBD2 matching over 8 bases. V was clipped by 7 bases and J by 7 bases; unmatched bases: 5. The CDR3 is 13 amino acids. CDR3 nucleotide sequence: TGTGCCAGCACCGCGGGGGGCATCGGGGAGCTGTTTTTT. Residues: CASTAGGIGELFF.

This chain joins TRBV5-1 and TRBJ2-3; a weak D match, TRBD2 (6 bases). CDR3 length equals 14 residues. The germline CDR1 and CDR2 sequences are SGHRS and YFSETQ. V lost 3 bases and J 0 bases, leaving 8 bases between the germline ends. Here the CDR3 DNA reads TGCGCCAGCAGCTACGCGGGGAGCACAGATACGCAGTATTTT. Translated, it gives CASSYAGSTDTQYF.

The CDR3 loop is CASSQIQNNEQFF. The CDR3 bases are TGTGCCAGCAGCCAAATCCAAAACAATGAGCAGTTCTTC. The genes are TRBV14 and TRBJ2-1; D call uncertain. The CDR3 totals 13 residues. Trimming removed 2 bases at V and 5 bases at J, with 7 bases between. Germline CDR1 and CDR2: SGHDN and FVKESK. The full variable domain, with the rest looked up from reference TRBV14 and TRBJ2-1, is EAGVTQFPSHSVIEKGQTVTLRCDPISGHDNLYWYRRVMGKEIKFLLHFVKESKQDESGMPNNRFLAERTGGTYSTLKVQPAELEDSGVYFCASSQIQNNEQFFGPGTRLTVL.

This clonotype was found a few times. The chain combines TRBV29-1 with TRBJ2-7; 7 nucleotides match TRBD2. Germline-derived CDR1 and CDR2 are SQVTM and ANQGSEA. The CDR3 covers 13 residues. J gave up 2 bases and V 5 bases, and 6 bases lay outside the gene matches. CDR3 bases: TGCAGCGTTATATCCGGGAGGACCTACGAGCAGTACTTC. Its protein is CSVISGRTYEQYF.

This clonotype showed up just a few times. The rearrangement uses TRBV3-1 and TRBJ2-3; 10 bases are shared with TRBD2. V shed 1 base and J 5 bases; nucleotides not matched to a gene: 9. Germline values: CDR1 LGHDT, CDR2 YNNKEL (reference sequence). The CDR3 consists of 17 residues. CDR3 coding DNA: TGTGCCAGCAGCCAAGTGGCGAGCGGGAGGGCCCTAGATACGCAGTATTTT. Its protein is CASSQVASGRALDTQYF.

This clonotype was seen only a few times. The CDR3 nucleotides read TGCGCCAGCAGCTTGACACCGACGGTACGCCAAGAGACCCAGTACTTC. Its protein is CASSLTPTVRQETQYF. The chain has TRBV5-1 and TRBJ2-5, with D uncertain. CDR3 size: 16 residues. Germline assignment: CDR1 SGHRS and CDR2 YFSETQ. V was clipped by 1 base and J by 1 base, with 14 bases between them.

This clonotype appeared a few times. The chain is built from TRBV18 and TRBJ2-1; 7 positions match TRBD2. The length of the CDR3 is 16 residues. The ends lost 3 bases at V and 3 bases at J; junction bases unmatched: 8. Per the germline V gene, CDR1 is KGHSH and CDR2 is LQKENI. CDR3 nucleotide sequence: TGTGCCAGCTCACCCCTCCTAGCGGCAGACTACAATGAGCAGTTCTTC. Amino acids: CASSPLLAADYNEQFF.

This clonotype was counted between two and nine times. The chain has TRBV25-1 and TRBJ2-1, with D tentatively TRBD1 (9 bases). This CDR3 has 22 residues. The germline gives CDR1 MGHDK, CDR2 SYGVNS. V was shortened by 0 bases and J by 2 bases, with 29 bases between the two germline ends. The CDR3 bases are TGTGCCAGCAGTGAATACCGAACAGGGGGCAAGAGGCGGGAGGAAACCTACAATGAGCAGTTCTTC. It is translated as CASSEYRTGGKRREETYNEQFF.

This clonotype was detected only a few times. The chain has TRBV5-1 and TRBJ2-3, with TRBD2 matching over 9 bases. CDR1 and CDR2 from the germline V gene are SGHRS and YFSETQ. The ends lost 4 bases at V and 8 bases at J; junction bases unmatched: 14. CDR3 size: 16 residues. This CDR3 reads CASSMGSSGVTGTQYF. In DNA, the CDR3 is TGCGCCAGCAGCATGGGTTCTAGCGGGGTAACTGGTACGCAGTATTTT.

This clonotype appeared many times. In nucleotides, the CDR3 is TGCGCCAGCAGCCAAGAGGGGAGCTCCTACAATGAGCAGTTCTTC. Translated, it gives CASSQEGSSYNEQFF. The chain joins TRBV4-1 to TRBJ2-1; TRBD2 might be the D (5 bases). V lost 0 bases, J lost 0 bases, and 6 bases lay in between. There are 15 residues in the CDR3. The germline V gene encodes CDR1 MGHRA and CDR2 YSYEKL.

This chain links TRBV6-5 with TRBJ2-7, with 8 bases lining up with TRBD1. The CDR3 sequence is 16 residues long. J was trimmed by 2 bases and V by 0 bases; bases with no gene match: 6. Looked up from germline, CDR1 is MNHEY and CDR2 is SVGAGI. The CDR3 DNA reads TGTGCCAGCAGTTACTCGCCACAGGGGGGCCCCTACGAGCAGTACTTC. It yields the protein CASSYSPQGGPYEQYF.

The V and J genes are TRBV7-9 and TRBJ1-2, with D uncertain. V dropped 3 bases and J dropped 1 base, with 9 bases sitting between them. Germline V lookup: CDR1 SEHNR, CDR2 FQNEAQ (reference sequence). The CDR3 runs 14 residues. CDR3 protein: CASSFSGLNYGYTF. The CDR3 DNA follows: TGTGCCAGCAGCTTTTCTGGCCTTAACTATGGCTACACCTTC.

The chain carries TRBV27 and TRBJ2-7, with TRBD1 matching over 9 bases. Germline loops: CDR1 MNHEY, CDR2 SMNVEV (reference sequence). J gave up 3 bases and V 2 bases, and 5 bases lay outside the gene matches. CDR3 length: 15 amino acids. The CDR3 coding sequence is TGTGCCAGCAGTTTACGGACAGGGGTTCTCTACGAGCAGTACTTC. Protein sequence: CASSLRTGVLYEQYF.

V gene TRBV5-6 combines with J gene TRBJ2-6; D uncertain. Trimming took off 0 bases at V and 12 bases at J, with 10 bases between the two ends. CDR3 size: 13 residues. The V gene's germline CDR1 is SGHDT and CDR2 YYEEEE. CDR3 bases: TGTGCCAGCAGCTTGGGCCAGTCCAGCGTCCTGACTTTC. Its translation is CASSLGQSSVLTF.

This clonotype was seen a few times. V and J are TRBV24-1 and TRBJ1-2; D is unresolved. Germline V gene sequence: CDR1 KGHDR, CDR2 SFDVKD. Between the trimmed V and J ends, which lost 4 bases and 4 bases, there was a span of 12 bases. This CDR3 contains 14 residues. CDR3 in amino acids: CATSDETGLYGYTF. CDR3 nucleotide sequence: TGTGCCACCAGTGACGAAACCGGCCTCTATGGCTACACCTTC.

The V and J genes are TRBV11-1 and TRBJ2-5, with D unresolved. V was clipped by 4 bases and J by 2 bases, with 14 bases between them. The CDR3 spans 15 residues. Germline V gene lookup returns CDR1 SGHAT and CDR2 FQDESV (reference sequence). CDR3 DNA sequence: TGTGCCAGCAGCTCGAGGTCCGCAATACAAGAGACCCAGTACTTC. Protein product: CASSSRSAIQETQYF.